These 3 T cell receptor beta chains were all obtained from the same sample, sequenced in a study of patients and donors after allogeneic stem cell transplantation. MiXCR was run by TCRdb on the RT-PCR reads, yielding one entry per CDR3 protein. This table holds over 350,000 distinct CDR3 sequences, roughly 17% found once. Sequencing was done on a sample of blood, either unsorted or a sorted T cell fraction (not recorded which). Receptor source: a human donor who was either an allogeneic HSCT recipient or a stem cell or donor lymphocyte infusion donor (not recorded which). It is not recorded whose cells these are; they may come from a transplant donor.

This clonotype was observed a handful of times. This sequence joins TRBV6-6 and TRBJ2-7, with D tentatively TRBD1 (6 bases). The length of the CDR3 is 13 residues. V lost 6 bases to trimming and J lost 4 bases, with 13 bases between them. Germline V gives CDR1 MNHNY, CDR2 SVGAGI (reference sequence). The DNA for the CDR3 is TGTGCCAGCAGGATGGGACATGGATACGAGCAGTACTTC. Translated, it gives CASRMGHGYEQYF.

This clonotype was counted only a few times. The chain has TRBV25-1 and TRBJ1-1, with 7 bases that match TRBD1. CDR3 length: 18 amino acids. V lost 6 bases to trimming and J lost 3 bases; unmatched junction nucleotides: 19. Germline V CDR1 and CDR2: MGHDK, SYGVNS. The CDR3 is CASRVQRQGSTRHTEAFF. The DNA for the CDR3 is TGTGCCAGCAGAGTACAACGACAGGGCTCCACTCGGCACACTGAAGCTTTCTTT.

This clonotype showed up many times. The chain combines TRBV12-3 or TRBV12-4 with TRBJ2-2; D not certain. There are 15 residues in the CDR3. Trimming cost V 1 base and J 1 base, with 7 bases left between them. CDR3 sequence reads: CASSLEGKNTGELFF. CDR3 nucleotides: TGTGCCAGCAGTTTAGAGGGAAAGAACACCGGGGAGCTGTTTTTT.